This T cell receptor beta chain was sequenced in a study of blood T cell repertoires in COVID-19. Study background: Italy, Spain and the United States were the sources of the convalescent and acute COVID-19 samples. Sources were T cells, B-cell-depleted T cells, or PBMCs; the material itself was cDNA or gDNA.

Study processing details: The authors estimated nucleated cell counts from reference gene primer amplification. Here immunoSEQ multiplex PCR was the method, and the copy in TCRdb shows in-frame clones only, minus some. That table supplies the V and J calls and clone size; D and trimming were determined from the DNA. The sample yields 8,800 or so clones, around 80% seen once. The germline CDR1 and CDR2 sequences are SGHNT and YYREEE (reference sequence). Germline trimming cut 4 bases from V and 4 bases from J; bases unmatched to any gene: 11. This CDR3 is 16 amino acids long. The rearrangement joins TRBV5-4 to TRBJ2-3, with 8 bases aligning to TRBD2. This TCR derives from a human donor in a cohort sampled during active COVID-19. Sequencing was carried out using peripheral blood. The CDR3 nucleotides read TGTGCCAGCAGCCCTGGAAGTAGCGGGACCCCAGATACGCAGTATTTT. Translation: CASSPGSSGTPDTQYF.